These 17 T cell receptor beta chains originate from one sample sequenced in a study of identical twins. MiXCR, applied by TCRdb to the 5' RACE reads, yields one record per CDR3 protein. Among roughly 700,000 distinct CDR3 sequences listed, 8.5% to 9% were seen once. These same data were also listed under a study on yellow fever vaccine responses in identical twins.

Material: PBMCs. These receptors were collected from a woman younger than 30 in good health.

This chain's CDR3 is CASSRTGGKAFF. As DNA, the CDR3 is TGTGCCAGCAGCCGGACAGGAGGGAAAGCTTTCTTT. The chain links TRBV16 to TRBJ1-1; 7 nucleotides align to TRBD1. V lost 4 bases to trimming and J lost 9 bases; unmatched junction nucleotides: 5. This CDR3 region has 12 residues. In germline, CDR1 is KGHSY, CDR2 FQNENV.

Concerning this clonotype: The conserved phenylalanine or tryptophan normally closing the CDR3 is absent here, so this likely arose from a read error. The chain combines TRBV19 with TRBJ2-1, with 9 bases identical to TRBD2. Trimming removed 3 bases from V and 9 bases from J; junction bases left unmatched: 6. The CDR3 loop spans 14 amino acids. The germline CDR1 and CDR2 sequences are LNHDA and SQIVND (reference sequence). CDR3 coding DNA: TGTGCCAGTAGTATGGCGGGGGGGCTTGGTGAGCAGTTCCTC. Residues: CASSMAGGLGEQFL.

The sample holds a few counts of this clonotype. The CDR3 sequence: CASSPTPGTGGPNTPNTGELFF. CDR3 bases: TGTGCCAGCAGTCCAACTCCCGGGACAGGGGGTCCCAACACCCCAAACACCGGGGAGCTGTTTTTT. The V call is TRBV25-1, the J call TRBJ2-2; 11 bases agree with TRBD1. V lost 5 bases and J lost 2; bases outside the gene matches: 22. This CDR3 is 22 amino acids long. Germline CDR1 reads MGHDK; CDR2 reads SYGVNS.

At least ten counts were recorded for this clonotype. This chain joins TRBV28 and TRBJ2-7, with 13 bases aligning to TRBD2. The junction had 2 bases not matched to a gene; V was cut back by 6 bases and J by 3 bases. There are 14 residues in the CDR3. In germline, CDR1 is MDHEN, CDR2 SYDVKM. CDR3 protein: CASRGLAGHYEQYF. In nucleotides, the CDR3 is TGTGCCAGCAGGGGACTAGCGGGACACTACGAGCAGTACTTC.

This chain uses TRBV20-1 with TRBJ2-1; D is possibly TRBD1 or TRBD2 (5 bases each). V was clipped by 6 bases and J by 0 bases, with 12 bases between them. CDR1 and CDR2 (germline): DFQATT, SNEGSKA (reference sequence). The length of the CDR3 is 14 residues. CDR3 loop: CSARGDISYNEQFF. The CDR3 coding sequence is TGCAGTGCCCGGGGCGACATCTCCTACAATGAGCAGTTCTTC.

The CDR3 reads CAWETGNEQFF. The DNA of the CDR3 is TGTGCCTGGGAAACGGGGAATGAGCAGTTCTTC. The chain joins TRBV30 to TRBJ2-1, with D possibly being TRBD2 (5 bases). Germline V gene data show CDR1 as GTSNPN and CDR2 as SVGIG (reference sequence). Trimming shortened V by 5 bases and J by 7 bases, and 9 bases separated the two germline ends. This CDR3 spans 11 amino acids. The full variable domain, completed using reference TRBV30 and TRBJ2-1, is SQTIHQWPATLVQPVGSPLSLECTVEGTSNPNLYWYRQAAGRGLQLLFYSVGIGQISSEVPQNLSASRPQDRQFILSSKKLLLSDSGFYLCAWETGNEQFFGPGTRLTVL.

This clonotype has ten or more counts. The V and J genes are TRBV7-2 and TRBJ2-5; 9 nucleotides agree with TRBD1. There are 14 residues in the CDR3. Germline V gene data show CDR1 as SGHTA and CDR2 as FQGNSA. The junction had 6 bases not matched to a gene; V was cut back by 5 bases and J by 5 bases. The CDR3 nucleotides read TGTGCCAGCAGCCAGGACAGGGGTCGGGAGACCCAGTACTTC. Translation gives CASSQDRGRETQYF. Variable domain in full (rest from reference TRBV7-2 and TRBJ2-5): GAGVSQSPSNKVTEKGKDVELRCDPISGHTALYWYRQSLGQGLEFLIYFQGNSAPDKSGLPSDRFSAERTGGSVSTLTIQRTQQEDSAVYLCASSQDRGRETQYFGPGTRLLVL.

This sequence joins TRBV4-2 and TRBJ2-7; D possibly corresponds to TRBD1 (5 bases). This CDR3 has 14 residues. Germline CDR1 reads LGHNA; CDR2 reads YNFKEQ. V was clipped by 1 base and J by 6 bases, with 13 bases between them. The CDR3 coding sequence is TGTGCCAGCAGCCAAGTCCAGGGCACGGTCGAGCAGTACTTC. It yields the protein CASSQVQGTVEQYF.

The chain combines TRBV7-2 with TRBJ1-2; D might be TRBD1 (6 bases). Trimming cost V 7 bases and J 4 bases, with 13 bases left between them. Germline V gene sequence: CDR1 SGHTA, CDR2 FQGNSA. The CDR3 runs to 13 residues. The CDR3 region is CASIQQGFYGYTF. CDR3 DNA sequence: TGTGCCAGCATCCAACAGGGTTTCTATGGCTACACCTTC.

This chain uses TRBV29-1 with TRBJ2-5, with D possibly matching TRBD2 (6 bases). Germline CDR1 reads SQVTM; CDR2 reads ANQGSEA. The CDR3 consists of 13 residues. The V end was cut by 3 bases, the J end by 7 bases, with 15 bases between. The CDR3 spells CSVEVSLGGTQYF. Here the CDR3 DNA reads TGCAGCGTTGAGGTTTCTCTCGGGGGGACCCAGTACTTC.

The gene calls are TRBV29-1 and TRBJ1-2, with 8 bases that match TRBD1. The germline V gene has CDR1 SQVTM and CDR2 ANQGSEA. The CDR3 covers 17 residues. Trimming at V came to 0 bases and at J to 4 bases, leaving 13 bases not matched to a gene. CDR3 DNA sequence: TGCAGCGTTGAAGATCTCGACTTCGGGACAGGCGGCTATGGCTACACCTTC. Translated, it gives CSVEDLDFGTGGYGYTF.

This clonotype was recorded at least ten times. The genes are TRBV6-5 and TRBJ2-4; weak D call: TRBD1 (6 bases). CDR1 is MNHEY, CDR2 SVGAGI, per germline. The CDR3 sequence is 14 residues long. The V end was cut by 0 bases, the J end by 4 bases, with 7 bases between. The CDR3 loop reads CASSYSRGKNIQYF. The DNA for the CDR3 is TGTGCCAGCAGTTACTCAAGGGGGAAAAACATTCAGTACTTC.

This clonotype was found many times. V is TRBV5-1 and J is TRBJ2-1; D might be TRBD1 (6 bases). Trimming removed 3 bases from V and 2 bases from J, with 12 bases in between. Germline-derived CDR1 and CDR2 are SGHRS and YFSETQ. There are 15 residues in the CDR3. CDR3 DNA: TGCGCCAGCAGCTGGGACCGGGACACCTACAATGAGCAGTTCTTC. Translating gives CASSWDRDTYNEQFF.

This clonotype was detected only a few times. The rearrangement joins TRBV25-1 to TRBJ2-5, with TRBD2 matching over 7 bases. This CDR3 region has 14 residues. Germline V lookup: CDR1 MGHDK, CDR2 SYGVNS. J gave up 5 bases and V 3 bases, and 6 bases lay outside the gene matches. CDR3 sequence (DNA): TGTGCCAGCAGTGAGGCCCGGGGGGTGGAGACCCAGTACTTC. Its translation: CASSEARGVETQYF.

This clonotype occurred a few times. The CDR3 region is CASSQDAREAAYEQYF. The CDR3 coding sequence is TGCGCCAGCAGCCAAGATGCGAGGGAGGCCGCCTACGAGCAGTACTTC. The gene calls are TRBV4-3 and TRBJ2-7, with D perhaps TRBD2 (6 bases). The V end lost 0 bases, the J end lost 2 bases, and 14 bases lay between the germline ends. Germline CDR1 and CDR2: LGHNA and YSLEER. The CDR3 loop spans 16 amino acids.

This clonotype was counted ten times or more. The rearrangement links TRBV5-1 to TRBJ2-7, with 7 nucleotides matching TRBD1. Germline V gene sequence: CDR1 SGHRS, CDR2 YFSETQ. Losses at the gene ends were 4 bases for V and 3 bases for J; bases not matched to a gene: 4. This CDR3 has 13 amino acids. Here the CDR3 DNA reads TGCGCCAGCAGCGAAGGGACAGTCTACGAGCAGTACTTC. Translated: CASSEGTVYEQYF. Filled out from reference TRBV5-1 and TRBJ2-7, the complete variable domain reads KAGVTQTPRYLIKTRGQQVTLSCSPISGHRSVSWYQQTPGQGLQFLFEYFSETQRNKGNFPGRFSGRQFSNSRSEMNVSTLELGDSALYLCASSEGTVYEQYFGPGTRLTVT.

The sample holds a few counts of this clonotype. The chain joins TRBV7-2 to TRBJ2-2, with D unclear. Germline CDR1 reads SGHTA; CDR2 reads FQGNSA. Trimming stripped 5 bases from V and 0 bases from J, with 10 bases between. CDR3 length: 15 amino acids. This CDR3 is CASSPGYANTGELFF. In nucleotides, the CDR3 is TGTGCCAGCAGCCCCGGATACGCGAACACCGGGGAGCTGTTTTTT.